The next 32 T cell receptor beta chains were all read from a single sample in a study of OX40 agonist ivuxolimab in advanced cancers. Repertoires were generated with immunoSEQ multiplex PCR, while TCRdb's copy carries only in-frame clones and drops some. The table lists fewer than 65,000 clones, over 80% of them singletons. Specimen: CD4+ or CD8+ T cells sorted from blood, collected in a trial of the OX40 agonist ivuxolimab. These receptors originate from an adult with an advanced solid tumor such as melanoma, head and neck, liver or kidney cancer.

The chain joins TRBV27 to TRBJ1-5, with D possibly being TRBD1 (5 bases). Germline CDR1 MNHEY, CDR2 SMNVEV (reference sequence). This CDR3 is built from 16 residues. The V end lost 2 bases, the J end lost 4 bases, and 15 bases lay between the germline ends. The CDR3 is CASSLRGAGGNQPQHF. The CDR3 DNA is TGTGCCAGCAGTTTAAGGGGCGCCGGGGGGAATCAGCCCCAGCATTTT.

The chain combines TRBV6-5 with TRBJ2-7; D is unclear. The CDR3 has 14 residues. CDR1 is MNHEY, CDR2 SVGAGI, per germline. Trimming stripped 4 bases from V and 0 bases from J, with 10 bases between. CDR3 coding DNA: TGTGCCAGCAGTTCCTCAAGTTACTCCTACGAGCAGTACTTC. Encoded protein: CASSSSSYSYEQYF.

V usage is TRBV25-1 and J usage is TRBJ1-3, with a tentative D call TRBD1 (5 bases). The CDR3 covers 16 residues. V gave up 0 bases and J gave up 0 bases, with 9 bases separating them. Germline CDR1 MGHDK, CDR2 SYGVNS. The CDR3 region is CASSEYGANSGNTIYF. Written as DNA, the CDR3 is TGTGCCAGCAGTGAATATGGGGCAAACTCTGGAAACACCATATATTTT.

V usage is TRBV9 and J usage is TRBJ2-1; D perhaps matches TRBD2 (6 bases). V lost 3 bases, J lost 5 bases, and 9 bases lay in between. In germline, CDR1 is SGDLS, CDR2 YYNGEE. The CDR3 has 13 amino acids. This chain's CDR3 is CASSGDLHNEQFF. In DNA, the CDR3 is TGTGCCAGCAGCGGGGACTTACACAATGAGCAGTTCTTC.

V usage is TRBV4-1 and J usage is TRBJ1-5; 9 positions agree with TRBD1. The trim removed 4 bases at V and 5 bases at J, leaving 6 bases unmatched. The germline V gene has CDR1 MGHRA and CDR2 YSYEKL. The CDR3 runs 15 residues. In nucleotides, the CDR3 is TGCGCCAGCAGCCTTGGGACAGGGAAAGATCAGCCCCAGCATTTT. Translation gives CASSLGTGKDQPQHF.

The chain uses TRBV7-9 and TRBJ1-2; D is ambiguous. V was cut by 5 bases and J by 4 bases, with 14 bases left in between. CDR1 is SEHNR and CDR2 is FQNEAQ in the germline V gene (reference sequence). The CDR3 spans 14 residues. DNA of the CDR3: TGTGCCAGCAGCCCTATCGGTTTCCCCTATGGCTACACCTTC. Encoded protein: CASSPIGFPYGYTF.

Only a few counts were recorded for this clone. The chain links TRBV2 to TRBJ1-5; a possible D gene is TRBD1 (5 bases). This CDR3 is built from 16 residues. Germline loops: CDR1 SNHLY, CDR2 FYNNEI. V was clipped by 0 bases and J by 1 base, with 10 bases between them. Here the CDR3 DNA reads TGTGCCAGCAGTGAAGCGGCAGGGATCAGCAATCAGCCCCAGCATTTT. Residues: CASSEAAGISNQPQHF.

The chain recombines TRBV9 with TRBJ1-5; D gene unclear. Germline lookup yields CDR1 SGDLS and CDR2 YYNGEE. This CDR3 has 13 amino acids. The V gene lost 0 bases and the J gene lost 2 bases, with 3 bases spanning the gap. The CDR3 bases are TGTGCCAGCAGCGTAGCCGGCAATCAGCCCCAGCATTTT. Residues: CASSVAGNQPQHF.

The CDR3 DNA reads as TGTGCCAGCAGCGTATGTGGCAGGGGGCATGGAAACACCATATATTTT. As protein: CASSVCGRGHGNTIYF. The chain combines TRBV9 with TRBJ1-3, with TRBD1 matching 8 bases. This CDR3 region has 16 residues. CDR1 and CDR2 from the germline V gene are SGDLS and YYNGEE. V shed 1 base, J shed 3 bases, and the junction held 6 bases outside the gene matches.

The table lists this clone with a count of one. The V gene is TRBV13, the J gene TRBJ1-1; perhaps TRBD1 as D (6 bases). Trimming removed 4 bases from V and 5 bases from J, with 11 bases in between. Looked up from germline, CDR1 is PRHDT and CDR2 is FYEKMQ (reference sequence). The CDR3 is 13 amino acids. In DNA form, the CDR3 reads TGTGCCAGCAGCTCAAAGGACAGTACTGAAGCTTTCTTT. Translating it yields CASSSKDSTEAFF.

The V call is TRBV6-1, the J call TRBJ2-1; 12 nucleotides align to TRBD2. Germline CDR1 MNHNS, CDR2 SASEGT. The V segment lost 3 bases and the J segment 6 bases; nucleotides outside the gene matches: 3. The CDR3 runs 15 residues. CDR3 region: CASSDSSGGANEQFF. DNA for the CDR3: TGTGCCAGCAGTGACTCTAGCGGGGGGGCCAATGAGCAGTTCTTC.

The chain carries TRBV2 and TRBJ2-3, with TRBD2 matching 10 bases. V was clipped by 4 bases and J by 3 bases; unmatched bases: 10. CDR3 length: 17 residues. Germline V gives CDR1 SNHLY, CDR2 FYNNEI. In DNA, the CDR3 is TGTGCCAGCAGTGCTCTCGGACTAGCGGTCGGTACAGATACGCAGTATTTT. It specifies CASSALGLAVGTDTQYF.

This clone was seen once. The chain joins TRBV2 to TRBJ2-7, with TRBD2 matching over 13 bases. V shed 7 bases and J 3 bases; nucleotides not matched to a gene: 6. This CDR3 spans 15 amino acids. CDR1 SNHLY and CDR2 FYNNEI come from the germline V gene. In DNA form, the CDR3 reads TGTGCCAGCATTGGGACTAGCGGGATTATCTACGAGCAGTACTTC. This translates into CASIGTSGIIYEQYF.

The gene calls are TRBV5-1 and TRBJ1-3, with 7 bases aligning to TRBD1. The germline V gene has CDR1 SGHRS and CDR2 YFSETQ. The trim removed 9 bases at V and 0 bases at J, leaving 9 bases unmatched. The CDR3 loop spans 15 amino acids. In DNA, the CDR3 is TGCGCCACACGACAGGGCATAAGCTCTGGAAACACCATATATTTT. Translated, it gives CATRQGISSGNTIYF.

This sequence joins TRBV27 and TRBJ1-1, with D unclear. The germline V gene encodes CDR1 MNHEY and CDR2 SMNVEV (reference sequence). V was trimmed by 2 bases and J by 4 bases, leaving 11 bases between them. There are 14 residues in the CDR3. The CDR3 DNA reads TGTGCCAGCAGTTTAATAGCGTTGAGCACTGAAGCTTTCTTT. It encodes CASSLIALSTEAFF.

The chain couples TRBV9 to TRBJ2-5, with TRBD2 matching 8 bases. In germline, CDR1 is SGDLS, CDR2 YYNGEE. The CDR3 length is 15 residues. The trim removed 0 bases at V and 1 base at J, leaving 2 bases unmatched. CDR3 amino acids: CASSVGGGSQETQYF. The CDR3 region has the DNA TGTGCCAGCAGCGTAGGCGGGGGGTCCCAAGAGACCCAGTACTTC.

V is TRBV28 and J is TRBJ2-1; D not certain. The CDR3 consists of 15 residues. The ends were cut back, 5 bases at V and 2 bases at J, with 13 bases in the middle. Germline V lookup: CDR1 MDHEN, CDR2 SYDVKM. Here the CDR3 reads CASSPSTATYNEQFF. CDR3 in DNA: TGTGCCAGCAGTCCCTCGACGGCTACCTACAATGAGCAGTTCTTC.

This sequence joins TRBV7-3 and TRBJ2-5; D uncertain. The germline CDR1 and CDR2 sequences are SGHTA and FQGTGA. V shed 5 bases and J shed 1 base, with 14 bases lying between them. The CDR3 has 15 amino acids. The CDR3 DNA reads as TGTGCCAGCAGCCCTAGAGGTCAAACCCAAGAGACCCAGTACTTC. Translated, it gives CASSPRGQTQETQYF.

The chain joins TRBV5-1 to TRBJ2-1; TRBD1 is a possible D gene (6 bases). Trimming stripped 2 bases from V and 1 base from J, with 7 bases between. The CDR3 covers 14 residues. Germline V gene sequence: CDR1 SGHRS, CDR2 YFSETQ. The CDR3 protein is CASSLQGSYNEQFF. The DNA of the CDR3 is TGCGCCAGCAGCTTACAGGGATCCTACAATGAGCAGTTCTTC.

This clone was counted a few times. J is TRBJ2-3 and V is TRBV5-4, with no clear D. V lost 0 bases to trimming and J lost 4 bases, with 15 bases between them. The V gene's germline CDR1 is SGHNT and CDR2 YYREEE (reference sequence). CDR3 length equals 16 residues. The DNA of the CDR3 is TGTGCCAGCAGCTTGGCAAGGGCGAGGCCCTCAGATACGCAGTATTTT. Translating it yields CASSLARARPSDTQYF.

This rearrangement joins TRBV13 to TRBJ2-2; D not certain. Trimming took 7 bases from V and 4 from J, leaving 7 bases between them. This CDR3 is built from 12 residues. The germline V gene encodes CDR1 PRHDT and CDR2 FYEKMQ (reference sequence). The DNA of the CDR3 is TGTGCCAGCACATCCCTCACCGGGGAGCTGTTTTTT. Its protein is CASTSLTGELFF.

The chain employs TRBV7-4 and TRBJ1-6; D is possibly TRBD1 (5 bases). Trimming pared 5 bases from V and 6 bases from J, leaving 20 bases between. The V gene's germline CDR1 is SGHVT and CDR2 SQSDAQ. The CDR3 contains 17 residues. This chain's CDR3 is CASSLPEGQKINSPLHF. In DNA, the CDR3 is TGTGCCAGCAGCCTCCCGGAGGGGCAAAAGATTAATTCACCCCTCCACTTT.

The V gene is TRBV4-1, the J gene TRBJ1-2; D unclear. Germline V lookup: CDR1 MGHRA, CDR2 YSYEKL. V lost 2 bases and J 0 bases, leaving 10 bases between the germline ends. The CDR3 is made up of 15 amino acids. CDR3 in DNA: TGCGCCAGCAGCCAACCTAATAGAGCTAACTATGGCTACACCTTC. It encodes CASSQPNRANYGYTF.

This CDR3 reads CASTALASEAYNEQFF. CDR3 coding DNA: TGTGCCAGCACCGCCCTGGCCAGCGAGGCCTACAATGAGCAGTTCTTC. The V gene is TRBV9, the J gene TRBJ2-1; D gene unclear. Germline values: CDR1 SGDLS, CDR2 YYNGEE. This CDR3 comprises 16 residues. The V end lost 6 bases, the J end lost 2 bases, and 18 bases lay between the germline ends.

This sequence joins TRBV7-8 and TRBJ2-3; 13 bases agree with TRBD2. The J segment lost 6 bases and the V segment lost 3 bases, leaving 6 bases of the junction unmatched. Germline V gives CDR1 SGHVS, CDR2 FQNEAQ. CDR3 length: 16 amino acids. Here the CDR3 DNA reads TGTGCCAGCAGCTTTTTCGTGACTAGCGGGAGGGATACGCAGTATTTT. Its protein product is CASSFFVTSGRDTQYF.

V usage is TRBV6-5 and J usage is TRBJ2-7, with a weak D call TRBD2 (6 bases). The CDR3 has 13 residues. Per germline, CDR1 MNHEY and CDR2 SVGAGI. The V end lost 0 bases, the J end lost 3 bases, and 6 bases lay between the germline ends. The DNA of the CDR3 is TGTGCCAGCAGTTACTCGGAGGGCTACGAGCAGTACTTC. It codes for CASSYSEGYEQYF.

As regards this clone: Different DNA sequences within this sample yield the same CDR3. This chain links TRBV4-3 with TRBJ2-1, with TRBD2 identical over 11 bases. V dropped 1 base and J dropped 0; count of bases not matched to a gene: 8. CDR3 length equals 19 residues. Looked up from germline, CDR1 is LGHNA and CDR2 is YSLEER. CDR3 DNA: TGCGCCAGCAGCCAAGCTCTCCTGACTAGCGGGACCTCCTACAATGAGCAGTTCTTC. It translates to CASSQALLTSGTSYNEQFF.

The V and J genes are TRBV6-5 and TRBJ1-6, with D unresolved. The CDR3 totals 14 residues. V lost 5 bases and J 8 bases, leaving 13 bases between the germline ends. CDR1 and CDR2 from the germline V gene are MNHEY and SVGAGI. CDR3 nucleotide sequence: TGTGCCAGCAGTGTCTTATCCCTGGATTCACCCCTCCACTTT. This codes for CASSVLSLDSPLHF.

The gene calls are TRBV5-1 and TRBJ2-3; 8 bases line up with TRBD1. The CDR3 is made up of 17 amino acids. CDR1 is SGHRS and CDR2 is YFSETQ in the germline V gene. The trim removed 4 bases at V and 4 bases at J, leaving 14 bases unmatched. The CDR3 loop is CASSVTRTGIYADTQYF. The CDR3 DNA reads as TGCGCCAGCAGCGTAACCCGGACAGGGATTTACGCAGATACGCAGTATTTT.

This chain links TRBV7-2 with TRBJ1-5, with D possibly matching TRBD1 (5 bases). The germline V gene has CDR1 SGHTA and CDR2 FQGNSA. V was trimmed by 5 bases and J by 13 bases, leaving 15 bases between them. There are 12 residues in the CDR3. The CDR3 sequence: CASSRTGQAQHF. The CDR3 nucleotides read TGTGCCAGCAGCCGAACGGGGCAGGCGCAGCATTTT. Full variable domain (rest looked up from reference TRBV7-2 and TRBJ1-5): GAGVSQSPSNKVTEKGKDVELRCDPISGHTALYWYRQSLGQGLEFLIYFQGNSAPDKSGLPSDRFSAERTGGSVSTLTIQRTQQEDSAVYLCASSRTGQAQHFGDGTRLSIL.

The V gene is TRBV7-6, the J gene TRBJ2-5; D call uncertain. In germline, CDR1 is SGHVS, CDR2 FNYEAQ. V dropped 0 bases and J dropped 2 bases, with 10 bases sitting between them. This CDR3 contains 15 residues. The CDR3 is CASSLAVAEQETQYF. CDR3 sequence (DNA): TGTGCCAGCAGCTTAGCGGTTGCAGAACAAGAGACCCAGTACTTC. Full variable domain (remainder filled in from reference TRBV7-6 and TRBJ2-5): GAGVSQSPRYKVTKRGQDVALRCDPISGHVSLYWYRQALGQGPEFLTYFNYEAQQDKSGLPNDRFSAERPEGSISTLTIQRTEQRDSAMYRCASSLAVAEQETQYFGPGTRLLVL.

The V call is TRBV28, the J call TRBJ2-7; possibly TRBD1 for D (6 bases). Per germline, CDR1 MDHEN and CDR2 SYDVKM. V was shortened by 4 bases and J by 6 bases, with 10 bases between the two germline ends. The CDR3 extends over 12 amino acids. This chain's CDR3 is CASSSGAVEQYF. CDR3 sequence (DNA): TGTGCCAGCAGTTCAGGGGCGGTCGAGCAGTACTTC.